The source of this T cell receptor (beta chain) is a study of regulatory T cells in long-lasting Graves disease. The time point was: newly diagnosed GD, antithyroid drugs for less than 3 months. Following extraction of RNA from PBMCs, that RNA was used to make the TCR library. Patients all came to the study from an endocrinology department in Xi'an, China. This clonotype occurred many times. Its antigen is undetermined. Building the TCR beta libraries relied on iRepertoire HTBI primers, and CDR3 regions underwent Arm-PCR. TCRdb re-derived calls from the multiplex PCR reads in MiXCR, one entry per CDR3 protein. The data show about 450,000 distinct CDR3 sequences, roughly 17% seen once. Study-wide findings and caveats: Newly diagnosed patients shared 750 to 1,000 public clonotypes; persistent patients shared more than 2,500.

This CDR3 is built from 14 residues. The germline V gene has CDR1 MNHEY and CDR2 SVGAGI. V was shortened by 4 bases and J by 0 bases, with 9 bases between the two germline ends. Separately, the same data were catalogued under a study of T cells in Graves' hyperthyroidism and ophthalmopathy. That source notes: First-round RT-PCR of the TCR CDR3 relied on the HTBI primer set. Among thyroid clonotypes expanded above 0.001, most also appeared in blood.

The V call is TRBV6-5, the J call TRBJ1-1; maybe TRBD1 (5 bases). The receptor comes from a young woman with Graves disease. Specimen: peripheral blood mononuclear cells (PBMCs), collected at new diagnosis, from a patient treated with antithyroid drugs. The CDR3 bases are TGTGCCAGCAGTTTCGGGGCATTGAACACTGAAGCTTTCTTT. Translated, it gives CASSFGALNTEAFF.